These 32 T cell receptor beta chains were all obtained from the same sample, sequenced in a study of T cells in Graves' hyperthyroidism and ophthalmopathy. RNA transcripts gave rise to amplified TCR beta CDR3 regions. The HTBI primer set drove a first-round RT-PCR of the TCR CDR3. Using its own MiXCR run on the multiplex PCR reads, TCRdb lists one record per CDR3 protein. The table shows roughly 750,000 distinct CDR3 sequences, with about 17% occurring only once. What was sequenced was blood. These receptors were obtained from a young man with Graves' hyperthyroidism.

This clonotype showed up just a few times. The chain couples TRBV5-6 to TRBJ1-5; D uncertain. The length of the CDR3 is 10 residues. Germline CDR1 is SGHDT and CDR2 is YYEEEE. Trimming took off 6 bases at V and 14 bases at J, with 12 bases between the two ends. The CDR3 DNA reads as TGTGCCAGCACCCTTCGGAGGGAGCATTTT. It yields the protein CASTLRREHF.

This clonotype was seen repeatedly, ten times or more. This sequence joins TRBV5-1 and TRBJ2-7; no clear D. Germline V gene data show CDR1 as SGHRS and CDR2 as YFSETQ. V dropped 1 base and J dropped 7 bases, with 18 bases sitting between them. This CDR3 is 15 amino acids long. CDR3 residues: CASSLNPGPDGEQYF. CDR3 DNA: TGCGCCAGCAGCTTGAACCCGGGTCCCGATGGAGAGCAGTACTTC.

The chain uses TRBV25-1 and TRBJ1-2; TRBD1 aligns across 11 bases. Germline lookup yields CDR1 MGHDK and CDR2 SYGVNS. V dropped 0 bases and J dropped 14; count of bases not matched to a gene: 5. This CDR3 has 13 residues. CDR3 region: CASSEYSGQGATF. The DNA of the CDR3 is TGTGCCAGCAGTGAATATTCTGGACAGGGGGCGACCTTC.

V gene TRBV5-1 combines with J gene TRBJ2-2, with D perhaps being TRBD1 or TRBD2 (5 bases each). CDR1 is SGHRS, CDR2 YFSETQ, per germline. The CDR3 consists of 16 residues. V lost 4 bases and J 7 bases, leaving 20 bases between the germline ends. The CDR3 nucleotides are TGCGCCAGCAGCCAAAATTTTAACCGGGGCAGCGGGGAGCTGTTTTTT. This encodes CASSQNFNRGSGELFF.

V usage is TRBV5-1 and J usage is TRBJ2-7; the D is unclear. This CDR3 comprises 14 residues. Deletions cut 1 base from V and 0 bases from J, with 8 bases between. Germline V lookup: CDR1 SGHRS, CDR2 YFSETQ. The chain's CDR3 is CASSLQSLSYEQYF. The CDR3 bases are TGCGCCAGCAGCTTGCAGAGCCTCTCCTACGAGCAGTACTTC.

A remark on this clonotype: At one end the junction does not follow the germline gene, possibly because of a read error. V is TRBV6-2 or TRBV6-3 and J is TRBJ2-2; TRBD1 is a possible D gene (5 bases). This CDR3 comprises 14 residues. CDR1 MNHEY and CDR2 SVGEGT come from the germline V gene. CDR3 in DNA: TGTGCCAGCAGTTACTCAAGGGGCGGCCCAAGGCTGTTCTTT. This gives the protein CASSYSRGGPRLFF.

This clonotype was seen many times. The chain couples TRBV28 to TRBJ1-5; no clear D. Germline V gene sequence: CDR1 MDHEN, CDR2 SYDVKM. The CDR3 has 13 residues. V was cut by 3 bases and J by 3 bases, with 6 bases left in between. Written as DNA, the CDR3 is TGTGCCAGCAGTTTCCCGGTCAATCAGCCCCAGCATTTT. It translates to CASSFPVNQPQHF.

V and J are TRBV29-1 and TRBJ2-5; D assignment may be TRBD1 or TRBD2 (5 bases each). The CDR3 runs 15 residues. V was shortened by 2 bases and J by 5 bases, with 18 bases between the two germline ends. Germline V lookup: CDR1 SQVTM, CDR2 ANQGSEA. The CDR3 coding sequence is TGCAGCGTTGAATGGGTAGAAACGGGGCGGGAGACCCAGTACTTC. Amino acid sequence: CSVEWVETGRETQYF. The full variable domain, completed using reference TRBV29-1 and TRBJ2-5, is SAVISQKPSRDICQRGTSLTIQCQVDSQVTMMFWYRQQPGQSLTLIATANQGSEATYESGFVIDKFPISRPNLTFSTLTVSNMSPEDSSIYLCSVEWVETGRETQYFGPGTRLLVL.

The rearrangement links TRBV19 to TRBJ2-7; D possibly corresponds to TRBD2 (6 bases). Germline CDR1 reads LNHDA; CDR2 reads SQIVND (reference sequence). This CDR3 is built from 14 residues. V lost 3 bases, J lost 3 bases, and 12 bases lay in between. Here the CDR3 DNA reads TGTGCCAGTAGTATTAGCGCCGGGGGCTACGAGCAGTACTTC. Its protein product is CASSISAGGYEQYF.

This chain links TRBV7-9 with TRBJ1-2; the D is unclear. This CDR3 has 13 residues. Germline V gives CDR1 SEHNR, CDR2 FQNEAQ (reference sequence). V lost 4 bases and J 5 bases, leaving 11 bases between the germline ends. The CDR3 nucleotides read TGTGCCAGCAGCTCTGCCGAGGATTATGGCTACACCTTC. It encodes CASSSAEDYGYTF.

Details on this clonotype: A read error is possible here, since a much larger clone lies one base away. The CDR3 sequence: CAGSIWTESNSGNTIYF. The CDR3 DNA is TGTGCCGGCAGTATCTGGACAGAGTCTAACTCTGGAAACACCATATATTTT. The rearrangement links TRBV28 to TRBJ1-3; tentative D call: TRBD1 (6 bases). The germline gives CDR1 MDHEN, CDR2 SYDVKM. The length of the CDR3 is 17 residues.

The CDR3 loop is CASSFPAGGQDNYGYTF. CDR3 DNA sequence: TGTGCCAGCAGTTTCCCCGCCGGGGGCCAAGACAACTATGGCTACACCTTC. The chain has TRBV28 and TRBJ1-2, with D possibly matching TRBD1 (6 bases). The CDR3 runs 17 residues. The V end lost 3 bases, the J end lost 2 bases, and 19 bases lay between the germline ends. Germline CDR1 MDHEN, CDR2 SYDVKM.

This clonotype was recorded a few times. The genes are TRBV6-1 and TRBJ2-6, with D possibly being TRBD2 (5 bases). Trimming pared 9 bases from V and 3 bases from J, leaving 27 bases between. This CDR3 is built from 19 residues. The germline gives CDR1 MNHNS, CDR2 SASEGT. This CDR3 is CASLAAWGVLTYGANVLTF. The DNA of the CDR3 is TGTGCCAGTTTAGCAGCATGGGGAGTCCTCACCTATGGGGCCAACGTCCTGACTTTC.

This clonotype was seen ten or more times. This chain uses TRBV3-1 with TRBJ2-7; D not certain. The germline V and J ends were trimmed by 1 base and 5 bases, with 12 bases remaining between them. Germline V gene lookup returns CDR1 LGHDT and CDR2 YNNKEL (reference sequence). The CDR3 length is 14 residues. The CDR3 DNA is TGTGCCAGCAGCCAAGGCCCAATCCTGGACGAGCAGTACTTC. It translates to CASSQGPILDEQYF.

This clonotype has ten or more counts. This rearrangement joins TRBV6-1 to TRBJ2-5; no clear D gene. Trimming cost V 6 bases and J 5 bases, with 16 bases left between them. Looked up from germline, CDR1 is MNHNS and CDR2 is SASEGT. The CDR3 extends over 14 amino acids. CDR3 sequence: CASSPQVGSETQYF. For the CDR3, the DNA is TGTGCCAGCAGCCCGCAGGTTGGCAGCGAGACCCAGTACTTC.

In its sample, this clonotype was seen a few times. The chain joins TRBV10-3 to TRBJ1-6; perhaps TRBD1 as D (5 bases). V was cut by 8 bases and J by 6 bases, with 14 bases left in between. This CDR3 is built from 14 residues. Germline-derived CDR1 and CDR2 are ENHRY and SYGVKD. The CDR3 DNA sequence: TGTGCCATCGGAGAGGGACTGCTTAATTCACCCCTCCACTTT. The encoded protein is CAIGEGLLNSPLHF.

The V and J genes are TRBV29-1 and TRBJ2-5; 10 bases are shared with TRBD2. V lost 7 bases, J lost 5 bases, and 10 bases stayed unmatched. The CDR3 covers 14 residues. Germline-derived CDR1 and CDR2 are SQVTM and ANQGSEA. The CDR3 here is CSGTELAGIETQYF. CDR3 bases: TGCAGCGGGACCGAACTAGCGGGAATCGAGACCCAGTACTTC.

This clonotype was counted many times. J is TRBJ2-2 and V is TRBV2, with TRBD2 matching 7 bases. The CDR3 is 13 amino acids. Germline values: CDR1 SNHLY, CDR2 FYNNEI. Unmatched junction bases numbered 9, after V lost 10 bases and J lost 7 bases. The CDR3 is CATFRTSVGELFF. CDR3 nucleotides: TGTGCCACCTTCAGGACTAGTGTCGGGGAGCTGTTTTTT.

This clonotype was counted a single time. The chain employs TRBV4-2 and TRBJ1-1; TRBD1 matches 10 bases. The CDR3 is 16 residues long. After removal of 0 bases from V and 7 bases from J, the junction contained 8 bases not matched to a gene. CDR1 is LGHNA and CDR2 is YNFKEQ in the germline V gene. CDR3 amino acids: CASSQDMGTGDREAFF. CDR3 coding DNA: TGTGCCAGCAGCCAAGATATGGGGACAGGGGACCGTGAAGCTTTCTTT.

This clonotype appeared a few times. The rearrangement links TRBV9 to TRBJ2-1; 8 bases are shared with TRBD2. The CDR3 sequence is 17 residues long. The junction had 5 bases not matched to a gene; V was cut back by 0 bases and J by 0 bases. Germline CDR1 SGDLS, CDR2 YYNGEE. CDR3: CASSVDELADSYNEQFF. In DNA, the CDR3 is TGTGCCAGCAGCGTAGATGAACTAGCGGACTCCTACAATGAGCAGTTCTTC.

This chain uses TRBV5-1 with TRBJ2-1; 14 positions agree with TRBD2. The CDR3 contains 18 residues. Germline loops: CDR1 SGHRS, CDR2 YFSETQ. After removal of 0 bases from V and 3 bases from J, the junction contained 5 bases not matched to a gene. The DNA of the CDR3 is TGCGCCAGCAGCTTGGGACTAGCGGGAGGGCCCCTCTACAATGAGCAGTTCTTC. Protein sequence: CASSLGLAGGPLYNEQFF.

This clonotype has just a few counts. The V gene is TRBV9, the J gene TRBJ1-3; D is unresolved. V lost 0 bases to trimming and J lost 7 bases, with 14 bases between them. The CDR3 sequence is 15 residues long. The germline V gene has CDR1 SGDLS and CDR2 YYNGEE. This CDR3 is CASSVGLADGNTIYF. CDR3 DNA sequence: TGTGCCAGCAGCGTAGGGTTGGCGGATGGGAACACCATATATTTT.

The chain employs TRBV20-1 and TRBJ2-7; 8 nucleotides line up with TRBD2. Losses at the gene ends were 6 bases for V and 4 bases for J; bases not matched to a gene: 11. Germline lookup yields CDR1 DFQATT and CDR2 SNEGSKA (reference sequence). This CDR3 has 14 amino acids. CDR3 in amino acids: CSAMREARVYEQYF. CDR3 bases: TGCAGTGCGATGCGGGAGGCTAGGGTTTACGAGCAGTACTTC.

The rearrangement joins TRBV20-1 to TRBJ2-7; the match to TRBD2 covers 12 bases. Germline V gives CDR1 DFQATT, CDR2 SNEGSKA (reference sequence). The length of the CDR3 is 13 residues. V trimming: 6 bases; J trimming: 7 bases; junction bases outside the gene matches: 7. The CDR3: CSARTSGASEQYF. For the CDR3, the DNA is TGCAGTGCCCGGACTAGCGGGGCCTCTGAGCAGTACTTC.

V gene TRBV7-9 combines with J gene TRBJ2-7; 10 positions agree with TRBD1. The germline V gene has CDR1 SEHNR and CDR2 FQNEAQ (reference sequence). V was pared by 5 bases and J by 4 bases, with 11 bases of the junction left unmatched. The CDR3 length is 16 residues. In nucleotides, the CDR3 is TGTGCCAGCAGCGAAGCCCCGGGACAGGGGTCTTACGAGCAGTACTTC. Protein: CASSEAPGQGSYEQYF.

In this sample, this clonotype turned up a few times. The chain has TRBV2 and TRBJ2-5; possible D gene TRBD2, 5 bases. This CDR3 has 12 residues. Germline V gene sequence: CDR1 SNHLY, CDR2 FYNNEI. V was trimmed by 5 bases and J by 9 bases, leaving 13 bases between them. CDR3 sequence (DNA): TGTGCCAGCAGTCCGGACCGCGGGTCCCAGTACTTC. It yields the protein CASSPDRGSQYF. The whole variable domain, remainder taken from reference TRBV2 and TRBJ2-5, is EPEVTQTPSHQVTQMGQEVILRCVPISNHLYFYWYRQILGQKVEFLVSFYNNEISEKSEIFDDQFSVERPDGSNFTLKIRSTKLEDSAMYFCASSPDRGSQYFGPGTRLLVL.

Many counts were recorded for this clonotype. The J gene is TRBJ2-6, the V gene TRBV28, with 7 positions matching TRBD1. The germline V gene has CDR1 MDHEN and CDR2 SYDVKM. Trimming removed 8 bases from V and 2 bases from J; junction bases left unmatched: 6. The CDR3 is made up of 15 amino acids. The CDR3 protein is CASYTGAAGANVLTF. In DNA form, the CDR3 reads TGTGCCAGCTATACAGGGGCAGCTGGGGCCAACGTCCTGACTTTC. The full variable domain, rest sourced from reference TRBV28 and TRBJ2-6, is DVKVTQSSRYLVKRTGEKVFLECVQDMDHENMFWYRQDPGLGLRLIYFSYDVKMKEKGDIPEGYSVSREKKERFSLILESASTNQTSMYLCASYTGAAGANVLTFGAGSRLTVL.

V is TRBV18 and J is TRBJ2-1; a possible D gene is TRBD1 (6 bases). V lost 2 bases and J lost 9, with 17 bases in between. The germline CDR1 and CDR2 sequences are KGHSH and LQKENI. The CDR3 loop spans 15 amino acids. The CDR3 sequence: CASSPRRSQGSEQFF. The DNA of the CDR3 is TGTGCCAGCTCACCAAGACGAAGCCAGGGGTCTGAGCAGTTCTTC.

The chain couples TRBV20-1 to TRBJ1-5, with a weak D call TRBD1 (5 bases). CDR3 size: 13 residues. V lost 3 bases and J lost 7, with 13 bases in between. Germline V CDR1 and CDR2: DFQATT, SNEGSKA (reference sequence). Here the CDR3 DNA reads TGCAGTGCTAGGGAGGCGGGGGAACAGCCCCAGCATTTT. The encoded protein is CSAREAGEQPQHF.

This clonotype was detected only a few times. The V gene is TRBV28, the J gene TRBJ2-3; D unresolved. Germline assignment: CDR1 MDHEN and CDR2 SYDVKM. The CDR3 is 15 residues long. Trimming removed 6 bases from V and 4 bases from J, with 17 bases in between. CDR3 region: CASSDFAIGSDTQYF. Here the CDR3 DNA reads TGTGCCAGCAGCGACTTCGCGATTGGGTCAGATACGCAGTATTTT.

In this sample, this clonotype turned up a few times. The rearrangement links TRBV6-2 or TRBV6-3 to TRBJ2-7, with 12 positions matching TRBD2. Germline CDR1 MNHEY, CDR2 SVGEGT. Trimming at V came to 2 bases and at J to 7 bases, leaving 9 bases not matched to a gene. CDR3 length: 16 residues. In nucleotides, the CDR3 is TGTGCCAGCAGTTACCCCGTTGGACTAGCGGGATATGAGCAGTACTTC. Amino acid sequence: CASSYPVGLAGYEQYF.

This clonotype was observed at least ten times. The CDR3 coding sequence is TGTGCCAGCAGCTCCAGGATGGAGACCCAGTACTTC. It translates to CASSSRMETQYF. The chain is built from TRBV11-2 and TRBJ2-5, with D hard to call. The V end was cut by 4 bases, the J end by 5 bases, with 8 bases between. This CDR3 spans 12 amino acids. CDR1 and CDR2 from the germline V gene are SGHAT and FQNNGV. Full variable domain (remainder filled in from reference TRBV11-2 and TRBJ2-5): EAGVAQSPRYKIIEKRQSVAFWCNPISGHATLYWYQQILGQGPKLLIQFQNNGVVDDSQLPKDRFSAERLKGVDSTLKIQPAKLEDSAVYLCASSSRMETQYFGPGTRLLVL.